Below, 30 T cell receptor beta chains from the same sample are listed, as sequenced in a study of shared clonotypes between healthy human individuals. Profiled with immunoSEQ multiplex PCR; TCRdb holds only in-frame clones, not every one. The sample lists about 2 million clones, approximately 95% occurring once. Naive CD8 cells, CD45RO-negative and positively selected for CCR7, excluded terminally differentiated effector memory CD45RA+ cells. The sequenced sample was naive CD8+ T cells sorted from blood. The source of these receptors is a young man in good health.

The chain uses TRBV7-9 and TRBJ2-5; TRBD2 matches at 7 bases. CDR1 SEHNR and CDR2 FQNEAQ come from the germline V gene (reference sequence). The CDR3 sequence is 16 residues long. J lost 5 bases, V lost 4 bases, and 13 bases had no gene match. The CDR3, as DNA: TGTGCCAGCAGCTCCCCGGAAGCGGGATTCCTGGAGACCCAGTACTTC. Translation: CASSSPEAGFLETQYF.

The chain recombines TRBV30 with TRBJ2-5; D possibly matches TRBD1 or TRBD2 (7 bases each). The CDR3 spans 15 residues. V lost 0 bases, J lost 2 bases, and 13 bases lay in between. Looked up from germline, CDR1 is GTSNPN and CDR2 is SVGIG (reference sequence). DNA of the CDR3: TGTGCCTGGAGTGTAGGGGGCGGGGGTCAAGAGACCCAGTACTTC. This gives the protein CAWSVGGGGQETQYF.

The chain combines TRBV6-1 with TRBJ2-2; no clear D gene. Germline loops: CDR1 MNHNS, CDR2 SASEGT. The CDR3 is made up of 15 amino acids. Trimming removed 5 bases from V and 1 base from J, with 11 bases in between. This chain's CDR3 is CASSSLILNTGELFF. The DNA of the CDR3 is TGTGCCAGCAGTTCACTCATCCTGAACACCGGGGAGCTGTTTTTT.

The table lists this clone with a count of one. The chain employs TRBV5-4 and TRBJ1-5; 8 positions agree with TRBD1. The CDR3 has 17 residues. Germline trimming cut 2 bases from V and 6 bases from J; bases unmatched to any gene: 13. The germline V gene encodes CDR1 SGHNT and CDR2 YYREEE (reference sequence). CDR3: CASSFGQGGMGAQPQHF. The CDR3, as DNA: TGTGCCAGCAGCTTTGGACAGGGCGGTATGGGCGCTCAGCCCCAGCATTTT.

This chain uses TRBV9 with TRBJ1-6; no clear D. CDR3 length equals 13 residues. CDR1 is SGDLS, CDR2 YYNGEE, per germline. V was clipped by 0 bases and J by 9 bases, with 7 bases between them. In DNA form, the CDR3 reads TGTGCCAGCAGCGTAGGCGATAGTTCACCCCTCCACTTT. Amino acids: CASSVGDSSPLHF.

This clone was counted once. This chain connects TRBV6-5 to TRBJ2-2; the D gene is possibly TRBD2 (6 bases). This CDR3 spans 16 amino acids. Trimming took off 0 bases at V and 6 bases at J, with 14 bases between the two ends. In germline, CDR1 is MNHEY, CDR2 SVGAGI. The DNA for the CDR3 is TGTGCCAGCAGTTACTCGTGGGGGGAGGTGGCCGGGGAGCTGTTTTTT. It specifies CASSYSWGEVAGELFF.

V is TRBV29-1 and J is TRBJ2-7; D is undetermined. V shed 4 bases and J shed 5 bases, with 15 bases lying between them. Germline-derived CDR1 and CDR2 are SQVTM and ANQGSEA. The CDR3 is 13 residues long. Written as DNA, the CDR3 is TGCAGCGTTGGCGGCGGCACCCACCACGAGCAGTACTTC. Translating gives CSVGGGTHHEQYF.

On this clone itself: Other nucleotide sequences from this sample produce the same CDR3. The V call is TRBV9, the J call TRBJ2-7; perhaps TRBD2 as D (5 bases). CDR3 length equals 14 residues. The germline gives CDR1 SGDLS, CDR2 YYNGEE. The V end was cut by 0 bases, the J end by 5 bases, with 12 bases between. This CDR3 is CASSVDGVGDEQYF. In DNA form, the CDR3 reads TGTGCCAGCAGCGTAGACGGGGTAGGCGACGAGCAGTACTTC.

The J gene is TRBJ2-7, the V gene TRBV7-9; no firm D call. CDR1 and CDR2 from the germline V gene are SEHNR and FQNEAQ (reference sequence). Trimming cost V 5 bases and J 3 bases, with 8 bases left between them. This CDR3 is 12 amino acids long. This chain's CDR3 is CASSLNFYEQYF. DNA of the CDR3: TGTGCCAGCAGCCTTAACTTCTACGAGCAGTACTTC.

The V call is TRBV5-1, the J call TRBJ2-1; no definite D call. V was shortened by 5 bases and J by 4 bases, with 7 bases between the two germline ends. Per germline, CDR1 SGHRS and CDR2 YFSETQ. The CDR3 totals 12 residues. DNA for the CDR3: TGCGCCAGCAGGGACCTGTACAATGAGCAGTTCTTC. Translation: CASRDLYNEQFF.

The chain couples TRBV6-5 to TRBJ2-5; TRBD2 might be the D (5 bases). With 0 bases removed from V and 9 bases from J, the gap between germline ends came to 14 bases. Germline assignment: CDR1 MNHEY and CDR2 SVGAGI. CDR3 size: 14 residues. CDR3 loop: CASSYSGEGEAQYF. The DNA of the CDR3 is TGTGCCAGCAGTTACTCTGGTGAGGGCGAGGCCCAGTACTTC.

The gene calls are TRBV6-5 and TRBJ2-5, with TRBD1 as a possible D gene (5 bases). Germline-derived CDR1 and CDR2 are MNHEY and SVGAGI. The CDR3 runs to 16 residues. The V end was cut by 0 bases, the J end by 5 bases, with 16 bases between. The CDR3 coding sequence is TGTGCCAGCAGTTACTCCCAGCAGGGCGGCTGGGAGACCCAGTACTTC. The encoded protein is CASSYSQQGGWETQYF.

The gene calls are TRBV29-1 and TRBJ2-3; no clear D gene. V lost 5 bases and J 5 bases, leaving 17 bases between the germline ends. CDR1 and CDR2 (germline): SQVTM, ANQGSEA. The CDR3 length is 14 residues. The CDR3 loop is CSVLPLNVGDTQYF. The CDR3 region has the DNA TGCAGCGTTCTTCCTTTGAATGTTGGAGATACGCAGTATTTT.

In the case of this clone: Different DNA sequences within this sample yield the same CDR3. CDR3 region: CASSLSGDYEQYF. As DNA, the CDR3 is TGTGCCAGCAGCTTGTCCGGGGACTACGAGCAGTACTTC. The rearrangement links TRBV5-6 to TRBJ2-7, with D perhaps matching TRBD2 (5 bases). The ends were cut back, 1 base at V and 3 bases at J, with 8 bases in the middle. The V gene's germline CDR1 is SGHDT and CDR2 YYEEEE. The CDR3 loop spans 13 amino acids.

Turning to this clone: Relative to the germline gene, one junction end is altered; a read error may explain this. Within the sample, other DNA sequences also encode this same CDR3. CDR3 in DNA: TGTGCCAGCAGGGAAGAAAAACTGTTTTTT. This translates into CASREEKLFF. The chain couples TRBV6-1 to TRBJ1-4; D call uncertain. Germline V gene lookup returns CDR1 MNHNS and CDR2 SASEGT. The CDR3 runs 10 residues.

The chain links TRBV7-9 to TRBJ2-7, with TRBD2 matching 7 bases. This CDR3 region has 15 residues. The germline CDR1 and CDR2 sequences are SEHNR and FQNEAQ (reference sequence). The junction had 9 bases not matched to a gene; V was cut back by 1 base and J by 6 bases. The chain's CDR3 is CASSLVGGSEVEQYF. In DNA, the CDR3 is TGTGCCAGCAGCTTAGTTGGCGGGAGCGAAGTCGAGCAGTACTTC.

The V gene is TRBV7-2, the J gene TRBJ2-3, with 11 bases matching TRBD2. Losses at the gene ends were 6 bases for V and 4 bases for J; bases not matched to a gene: 6. The CDR3 covers 15 residues. The V gene's germline CDR1 is SGHTA and CDR2 FQGNSA. The CDR3 DNA sequence: TGTGCCAGCAGTTTGACTAGCGGGACGGCAGATACGCAGTATTTT. Its translation: CASSLTSGTADTQYF.

In nucleotides, the CDR3 is TGTGCCAGCAGCATAGAACAGGGGGCCCATTACGAGCAGTACTTC. It yields the protein CASSIEQGAHYEQYF. The chain has TRBV7-9 and TRBJ2-7; TRBD1 matches 9 bases. The CDR3 is 15 amino acids. V was pared by 5 bases and J by 4 bases, with 9 bases of the junction left unmatched. The germline CDR1 and CDR2 sequences are SEHNR and FQNEAQ (reference sequence).

This rearrangement joins TRBV7-2 to TRBJ2-7; D call uncertain. The length of the CDR3 is 15 residues. V was trimmed by 5 bases and J by 3 bases, leaving 17 bases between them. The germline V gene encodes CDR1 SGHTA and CDR2 FQGNSA. The CDR3 loop reads CASSHDLSARYEQYF. As DNA, the CDR3 is TGTGCCAGCAGCCACGACCTGAGCGCTCGCTACGAGCAGTACTTC.

Only one count was recorded for this clone. The V call is TRBV27, the J call TRBJ1-5; a possible D gene is TRBD1 (5 bases). CDR1 is MNHEY and CDR2 is SMNVEV in the germline V gene (reference sequence). V shed 2 bases and J shed 7 bases, with 12 bases lying between them. CDR3 size: 14 residues. CDR3 sequence reads: CASSLGGTSQPQHF. The CDR3 region has the DNA TGTGCCAGCAGTTTAGGGGGAACGAGCCAGCCCCAGCATTTT.

V is TRBV27 and J is TRBJ2-7; no firm D call. The CDR3 sequence is 13 residues long. From germline, CDR1 is MNHEY and CDR2 SMNVEV (reference sequence). Between the trimmed V and J ends, which lost 2 bases and 3 bases, there was a span of 8 bases. The CDR3 reads CASSLNTYYEQYF. The CDR3 DNA follows: TGTGCCAGCAGTTTAAACACGTACTACGAGCAGTACTTC.

The chain joins TRBV6-1 to TRBJ1-5; D is unresolved. Germline V gene data show CDR1 as MNHNS and CDR2 as SASEGT. The CDR3 extends over 16 amino acids. V shed 2 bases and J shed 0 bases, with 11 bases lying between them. The CDR3 protein is CASSETEAYSNQPQHF. The CDR3 region has the DNA TGTGCCAGCAGTGAAACAGAGGCTTATAGCAATCAGCCCCAGCATTTT.

V usage is TRBV5-4 and J usage is TRBJ2-1, with 12 bases identical to TRBD2. This CDR3 contains 15 residues. The germline gives CDR1 SGHNT, CDR2 YYREEE (reference sequence). Trimming cost V 3 bases and J 8 bases; bases outside gene matches: 6. The CDR3 coding sequence is TGTGCCAGCAGCTCCCTAGCGGGGGGGCCCCATGAGCAGTTCTTC. Protein: CASSSLAGGPHEQFF.

The chain recombines TRBV4-1 with TRBJ2-2; D might be TRBD1 (5 bases). In germline, CDR1 is MGHRA, CDR2 YSYEKL. This CDR3 has 14 residues. Deletions cut 4 bases from V and 3 bases from J, with 9 bases between. CDR3 sequence: CASSLIQDTGELFF. CDR3 bases: TGCGCCAGCAGCCTGATACAGGACACCGGGGAGCTGTTTTTT.

The rearrangement links TRBV7-9 to TRBJ2-7, with TRBD1 matching over 12 bases. Germline loops: CDR1 SEHNR, CDR2 FQNEAQ (reference sequence). The CDR3 loop spans 15 amino acids. Trimming removed 5 bases from V and 5 bases from J; junction bases left unmatched: 7. DNA for the CDR3: TGTGCCAGCAGCCCGTCGGGGACAGGGGGCCACGAGCAGTACTTC. It translates to CASSPSGTGGHEQYF.

This sequence joins TRBV27 and TRBJ1-2; no clear D. Deletions cut 8 bases from V and 8 bases from J, with 15 bases between. Germline CDR1 and CDR2: MNHEY and SMNVEV (reference sequence). The CDR3 length is 12 residues. CDR3: CASASREGGYTF. CDR3 nucleotide sequence: TGTGCCAGCGCTTCTCGGGAAGGAGGCTACACCTTC.

Comment on this clone: At one end the junction does not follow the germline gene, possibly because of a read error. The genes are TRBV27 and TRBJ2-7, with D maybe TRBD1 (6 bases). This CDR3 comprises 13 residues. Germline V gene sequence: CDR1 MNHEY, CDR2 SMNVEV (reference sequence). The CDR3, as DNA: TGTGCCACCAGTACAGGGTATGGGTACGAGCAGTACTTC. It translates to CATSTGYGYEQYF.

The chain is built from TRBV10-1 and TRBJ2-1; D remains unclear. Trimming took 7 bases from V and 2 from J, leaving 6 bases between them. Looked up from germline, CDR1 is WNHNN and CDR2 is SYGVQD (reference sequence). The CDR3 has 12 amino acids. The CDR3 protein is CASNVTYNEQFF. DNA of the CDR3: TGCGCCAGCAACGTCACCTACAATGAGCAGTTCTTC.

J is TRBJ1-2 and V is TRBV7-6; possibly TRBD1 for D (5 bases). The V and J ends lost 5 bases and 0 bases respectively, with 10 bases between them. The germline V gene encodes CDR1 SGHVS and CDR2 FNYEAQ. The CDR3 contains 14 residues. The CDR3 DNA reads as TGTGCCAGCAGCCCTAAAGGGGCTAACTATGGCTACACCTTC. It yields the protein CASSPKGANYGYTF. Looking up the rest from reference TRBV7-6 and TRBJ1-2 gives the full variable domain: GAGVSQSPRYKVTKRGQDVALRCDPISGHVSLYWYRQALGQGPEFLTYFNYEAQQDKSGLPNDRFSAERPEGSISTLTIQRTEQRDSAMYRCASSPKGANYGYTFGSGTRLTVV.

The gene calls are TRBV7-6 and TRBJ2-1; 7 positions agree with TRBD2. The length of the CDR3 is 14 residues. The V gene end was trimmed by 0 bases and the J gene end by 5 bases; junction bases not matched to a gene: 1. Germline loops: CDR1 SGHVS, CDR2 FNYEAQ. The CDR3 is CASSLAGGNNEQFF. The CDR3 coding sequence is TGTGCCAGCAGCTTAGCGGGAGGGAACAATGAGCAGTTCTTC.